One and the same sample provided the 2 T cell receptor beta chains below, sequenced in a study of OX40 agonist ivuxolimab in advanced cancers. Libraries were prepared by immunoSEQ multiplex PCR; TCRdb keeps only in-frame clonotypes and omits some of them. The sample holds under 65,000 clones; just over 90% are singletons and the top ten take 18%. The sequencing used CD4+ or CD8+ T cells sorted from blood, collected in a trial of the OX40 agonist ivuxolimab. Receptors originate from an adult with an advanced solid tumor such as melanoma, head and neck, liver or kidney cancer.

The gene calls are TRBV20-1 and TRBJ2-1, with D perhaps assigned TRBD1 or TRBD2 (5 bases each). Germline V lookup: CDR1 DFQATT, CDR2 SNEGSKA (reference sequence). The CDR3 is made up of 10 amino acids. V was pared by 5 bases and J by 7 bases, with 6 bases between. The CDR3 nucleotides are TGCAGTGCTGGGACGAATGAGCAGTTCTTC. It codes for CSAGTNEQFF.

This clone was recorded only once. The rearrangement uses TRBV6-1 and TRBJ1-1; D is ambiguous. The CDR3 extends over 10 amino acids. Germline CDR1 MNHNS, CDR2 SASEGT. Trimming pared 3 bases from V and 6 bases from J, leaving 2 bases between. Written as DNA, the CDR3 is TGTGCCAGCAGTGAGGCTGAAGCTTTCTTT. It specifies CASSEAEAFF.